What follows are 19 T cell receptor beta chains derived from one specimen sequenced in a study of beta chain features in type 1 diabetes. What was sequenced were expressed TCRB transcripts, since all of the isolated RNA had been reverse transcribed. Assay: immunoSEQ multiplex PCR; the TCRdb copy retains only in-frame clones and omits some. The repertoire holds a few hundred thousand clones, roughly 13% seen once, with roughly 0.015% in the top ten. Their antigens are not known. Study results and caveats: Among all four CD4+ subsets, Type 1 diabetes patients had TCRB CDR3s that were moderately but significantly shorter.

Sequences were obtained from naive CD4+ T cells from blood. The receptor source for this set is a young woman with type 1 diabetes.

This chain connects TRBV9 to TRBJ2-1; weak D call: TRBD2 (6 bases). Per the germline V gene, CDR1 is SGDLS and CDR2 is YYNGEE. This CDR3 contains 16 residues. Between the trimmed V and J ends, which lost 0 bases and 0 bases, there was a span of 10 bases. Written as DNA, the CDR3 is TGTGCCAGCAGCGTAGGGAATAGCGGCTCCTACAATGAGCAGTTCTTC. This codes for CASSVGNSGSYNEQFF.

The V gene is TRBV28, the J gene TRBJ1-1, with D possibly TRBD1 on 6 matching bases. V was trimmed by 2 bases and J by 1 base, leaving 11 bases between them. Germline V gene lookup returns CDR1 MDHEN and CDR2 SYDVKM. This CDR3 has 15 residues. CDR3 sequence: CASSLPQGWNTEAFF. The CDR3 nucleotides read TGTGCCAGCAGTTTACCCCAGGGGTGGAACACTGAAGCTTTCTTT.

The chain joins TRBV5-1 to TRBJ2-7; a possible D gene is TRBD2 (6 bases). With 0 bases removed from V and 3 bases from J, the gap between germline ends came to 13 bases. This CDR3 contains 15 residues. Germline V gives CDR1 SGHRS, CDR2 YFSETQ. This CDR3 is CASSLGPGDLYEQYF. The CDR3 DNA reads TGCGCCAGCAGCTTGGGGCCGGGGGACCTCTACGAGCAGTACTTC.

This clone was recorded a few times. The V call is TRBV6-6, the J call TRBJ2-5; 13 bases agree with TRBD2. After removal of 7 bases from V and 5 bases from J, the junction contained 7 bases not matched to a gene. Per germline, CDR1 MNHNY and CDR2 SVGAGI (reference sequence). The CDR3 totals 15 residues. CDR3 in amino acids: CASTPTSGRVETQYF. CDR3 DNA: TGTGCCAGCACTCCTACTAGCGGGAGGGTCGAGACCCAGTACTTC.

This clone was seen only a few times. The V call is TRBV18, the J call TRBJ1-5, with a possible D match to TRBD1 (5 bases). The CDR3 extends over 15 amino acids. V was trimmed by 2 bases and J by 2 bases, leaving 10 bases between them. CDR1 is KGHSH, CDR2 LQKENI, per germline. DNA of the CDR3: TGTGCCAGCTCACCAAATCCGGGGGGCAATCAGCCCCAGCATTTT. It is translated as CASSPNPGGNQPQHF.

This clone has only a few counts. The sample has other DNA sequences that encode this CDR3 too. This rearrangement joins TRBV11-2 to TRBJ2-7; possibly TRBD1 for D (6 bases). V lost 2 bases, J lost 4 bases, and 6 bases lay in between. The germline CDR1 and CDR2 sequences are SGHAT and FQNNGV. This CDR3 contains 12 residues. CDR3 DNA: TGTGCCAGCAGCTTACAGGGGTACGAGCAGTACGTC. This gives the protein CASSLQGYEQYV.

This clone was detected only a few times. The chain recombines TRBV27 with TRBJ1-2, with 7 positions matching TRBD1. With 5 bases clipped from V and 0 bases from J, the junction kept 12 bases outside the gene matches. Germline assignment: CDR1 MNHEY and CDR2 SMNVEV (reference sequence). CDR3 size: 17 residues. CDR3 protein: CASSPSSGTAANYGYTF. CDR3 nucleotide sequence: TGTGCCAGCAGTCCATCCTCCGGGACAGCAGCTAACTATGGCTACACCTTC.

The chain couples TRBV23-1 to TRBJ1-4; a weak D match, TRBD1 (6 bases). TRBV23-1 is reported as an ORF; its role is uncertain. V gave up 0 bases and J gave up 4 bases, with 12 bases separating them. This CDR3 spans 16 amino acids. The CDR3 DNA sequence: TGCGCCAGCAGTCAATCGCCTGGGGGCCATAATGAAAAACTGTTTTTT. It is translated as CASSQSPGGHNEKLFF.

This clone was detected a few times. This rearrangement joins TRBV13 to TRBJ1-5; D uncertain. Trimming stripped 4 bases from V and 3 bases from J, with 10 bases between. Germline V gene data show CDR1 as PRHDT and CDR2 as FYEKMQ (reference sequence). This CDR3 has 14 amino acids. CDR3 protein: CASSWGGSNQPQHF. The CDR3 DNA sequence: TGTGCCAGCAGCTGGGGAGGATCCAATCAGCCCCAGCATTTT.

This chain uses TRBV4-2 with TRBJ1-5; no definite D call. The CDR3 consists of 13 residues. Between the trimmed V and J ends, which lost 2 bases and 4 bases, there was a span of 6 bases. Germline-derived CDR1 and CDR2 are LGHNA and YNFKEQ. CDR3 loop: CASSQSPNQPQHF. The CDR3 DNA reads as TGTGCCAGCAGCCAATCTCCGAATCAGCCCCAGCATTTT.

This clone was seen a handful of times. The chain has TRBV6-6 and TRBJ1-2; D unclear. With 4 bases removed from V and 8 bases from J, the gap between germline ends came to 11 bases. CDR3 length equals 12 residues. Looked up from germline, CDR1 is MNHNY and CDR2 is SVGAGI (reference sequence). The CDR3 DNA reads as TGTGCCAGCAGTTTGCCCTCGGGAGGCTACACCTTC. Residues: CASSLPSGGYTF.

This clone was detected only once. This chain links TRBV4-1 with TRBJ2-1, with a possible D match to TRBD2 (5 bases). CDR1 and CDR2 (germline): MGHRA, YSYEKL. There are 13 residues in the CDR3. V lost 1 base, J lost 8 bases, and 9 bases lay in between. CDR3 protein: CASSQVTGDEQFF. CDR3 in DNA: TGCGCCAGCAGCCAAGTTACCGGGGATGAGCAGTTCTTC.

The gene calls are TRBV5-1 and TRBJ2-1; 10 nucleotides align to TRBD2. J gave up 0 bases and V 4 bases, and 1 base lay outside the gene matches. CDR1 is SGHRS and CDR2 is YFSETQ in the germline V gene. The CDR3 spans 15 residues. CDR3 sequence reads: CASSLAGVSYNEQFF. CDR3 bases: TGCGCCAGCAGCCTAGCGGGGGTCTCCTACAATGAGCAGTTCTTC.

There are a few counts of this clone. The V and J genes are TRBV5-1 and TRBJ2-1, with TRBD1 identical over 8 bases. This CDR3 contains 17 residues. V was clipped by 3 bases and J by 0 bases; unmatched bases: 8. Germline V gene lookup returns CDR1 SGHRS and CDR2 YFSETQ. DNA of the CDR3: TGCGCCAGCAGCTCAGGGACAGGACCGAGCTCCTACAATGAGCAGTTCTTC. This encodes CASSSGTGPSSYNEQFF.

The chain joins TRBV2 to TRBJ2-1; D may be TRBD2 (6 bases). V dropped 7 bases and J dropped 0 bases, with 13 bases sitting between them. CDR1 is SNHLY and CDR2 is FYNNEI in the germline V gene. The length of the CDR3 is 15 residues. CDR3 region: CASTLDYVSYNEQFF. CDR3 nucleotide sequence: TGTGCCAGCACCCTGGACTATGTCTCCTACAATGAGCAGTTCTTC.

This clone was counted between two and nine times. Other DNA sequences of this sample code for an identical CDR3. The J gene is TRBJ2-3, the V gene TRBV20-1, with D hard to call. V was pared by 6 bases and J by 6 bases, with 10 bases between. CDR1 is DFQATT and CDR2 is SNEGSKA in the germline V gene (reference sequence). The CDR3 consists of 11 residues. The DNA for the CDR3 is TGCAGTGCCCTAACCGGGGATACGCAGTATTTT. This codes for CSALTGDTQYF.

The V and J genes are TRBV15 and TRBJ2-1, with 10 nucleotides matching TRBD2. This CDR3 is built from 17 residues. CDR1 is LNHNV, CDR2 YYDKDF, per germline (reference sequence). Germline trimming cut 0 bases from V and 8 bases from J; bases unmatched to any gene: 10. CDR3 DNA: TGTGCCACCAGCAGAGATAGAGGACTAGCGGAAGCAGATGAGCAGTTCTTC. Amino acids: CATSRDRGLAEADEQFF.

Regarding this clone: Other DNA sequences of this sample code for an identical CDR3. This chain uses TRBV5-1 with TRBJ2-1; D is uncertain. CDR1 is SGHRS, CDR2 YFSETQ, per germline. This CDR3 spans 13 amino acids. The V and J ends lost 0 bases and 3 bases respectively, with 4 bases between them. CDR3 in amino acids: CASSLGGYNEQFF. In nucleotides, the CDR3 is TGCGCCAGCAGCTTGGGCGGCTACAATGAGCAGTTCTTC.

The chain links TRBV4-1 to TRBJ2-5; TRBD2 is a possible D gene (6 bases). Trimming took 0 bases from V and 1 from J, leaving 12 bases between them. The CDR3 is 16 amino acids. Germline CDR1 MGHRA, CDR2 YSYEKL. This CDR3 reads CASSQDSGVGQETQYF. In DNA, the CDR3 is TGCGCCAGCAGCCAAGACTCGGGAGTAGGCCAAGAGACCCAGTACTTC.